This T cell receptor (beta chain) was observed in a study of blood T cell repertoires in COVID-19. Background on the study: The analysed material was cDNA or gDNA that came from T cells, B-cell-depleted T cells, or PBMCs.

Germline CDR1 is SGHTA and CDR2 is FQGNSA. V was pared by 7 bases and J by 7 bases, with 6 bases of the junction left unmatched. The CDR3 runs to 12 residues. Clones were sequenced by immunoSEQ multiplex PCR, and TCRdb holds only the in-frame ones, with some missing. The sample lists some 96,000 clones, around nine tenths occurring once. This sequence was found in a man in his fifties or sixties with acute or convalescent COVID-19. The J gene is TRBJ1-2, the V gene TRBV7-2; 7 bases are a match to TRBD1. Sequencing was done on a sample of peripheral blood. DNA of the CDR3: TGTGCCAGCAATCTAGAGGGGGCTGGCTACACCTTC. Encoded protein: CASNLEGAGYTF.